The rows below give T cell receptor beta chains drawn from one sample of a study of blood T cell repertoires in COVID-19. Generated by immunoSEQ multiplex PCR, the TCRdb table keeps only in-frame clones and is missing some. Among 65,000 to 80,000 clones listed, 70% to 90% were seen once. The sequencing sample was made of peripheral blood. Receptors were obtained from a man aged 50 to 59 with active COVID-19. Both conserved end residues are part of each CDR3.

v_gene,j_gene,CDR3aa
TRBV7-8,TRBJ1-4,CASSLEGRVQGGKLFF
TRBV6-5,TRBJ2-2,CATQGARTGELFF
TRBV11-3,TRBJ2-2,CASSSRQGNTGELFF
TRBV3-1/TRBV3-2,TRBJ2-5,CASRTGGGGALVETQYF
TRBV10-1,TRBJ2-1,CASSDEVGRNEQFF
TRBV19,TRBJ1-5,CASSWKRDRWGYSNQPQHF
TRBV12-3/TRBV12-4,TRBJ2-2,CASSSAGELFF
TRBV4-2,TRBJ2-2,CASSQEGAGSPGELFF
TRBV28,TRBJ1-5,CASSSPGGSNQPQHF
TRBV27,TRBJ1-5,CASSFGTGINQPQHF
TRBV29-1,TRBJ2-1,CSGNSGRGLLF
TRBV4-3,TRBJ2-3,CASSHLTSGGTDTQYF
TRBV7-8,TRBJ2-2,CASSFGTGAFTGELFF
TRBV7-8,TRBJ2-2,CASSLRRTINTGELFF
TRBV27,TRBJ1-3,CASSPGTGVGNTIYF
TRBV28,TRBJ1-3,CASSAPGQGNTIYF
TRBV7-8,TRBJ2-3,CASSARGRYDTQYF
TRBV28,TRBJ1-1,CASSQSREDTEAFF
TRBV4-2,TRBJ2-1,CASSQDFGSHNEQFF
TRBV6-6,TRBJ1-3,CATFGNTIYF
TRBV11-2,TRBJ2-1,CASSLVGLAGGPEQFF
TRBV11-2,TRBJ1-1,CASSDRVDTEAFF
TRBV6-1,TRBJ2-3,CASSDPTGQPTDTQYF
TRBV30,TRBJ2-6,CAWSLGSSGANVLTF
TRBV19,TRBJ2-1,CASSSTRYNEQFF
TRBV5-1,TRBJ1-3,CASSLASGQGGTIYF
TRBV5-4,TRBJ1-1,CASSRGQGNTEAFF
TRBV25-1,TRBJ2-3,CASSEHLGLADPDTQYF
TRBV6-4,TRBJ1-6,CASSLDTNNSPLHF
TRBV6-1,TRBJ2-6,CASSGRPPGAGANVLTF
TRBV5-6,TRBJ1-2,CASSLGGLGYGYTF
TRBV9,TRBJ1-4,CASSVETGSVGEKLFF
TRBV7-3,TRBJ1-1,CASSPRGQGTEAFF
TRBV28,TRBJ2-5,CASSLPARVGETQYF
TRBV6-4,TRBJ1-6,CASSVVIGESPLHF
TRBV4-2,TRBJ2-7,CASSQDTASEAYEQYF
TRBV5-1,TRBJ2-3,CASSLDQTSTDTQYF